These 18 T cell receptor beta chains were all obtained from the same sample, sequenced in a study of shared clonotypes between healthy human individuals. Sequenced by immunoSEQ multiplex PCR; TCRdb stores in-frame clones only, minus some. Of 2 million to 2.5 million clones listed, approximately 96% were seen once; the top ten hold roughly 0.13%. The sequencing sample was made of naive CD4+ T cells sorted from blood. The sample's subset: CD45RA+ positively selected. These receptors were taken from a man younger than 35 in good health.

The chain is built from TRBV25-1 and TRBJ2-5, with TRBD2 matching 12 bases. Germline CDR1 and CDR2: MGHDK and SYGVNS. The CDR3 consists of 17 residues. Trimming at V came to 2 bases and at J to 2 bases, leaving 6 bases not matched to a gene. CDR3 in amino acids: CASSEGLAGGRQETQYF. The CDR3 DNA sequence: TGTGCCAGCAGTGAAGGTCTAGCGGGAGGGCGACAAGAGACCCAGTACTTC.

Concerning this clone: The identical CDR3 is also encoded by other nucleotide sequences in the sample. The chain recombines TRBV18 with TRBJ1-1, with D unclear. V shed 3 bases and J shed 3 bases, with 8 bases lying between them. Germline assignment: CDR1 KGHSH and CDR2 LQKENI. The CDR3 totals 13 residues. The CDR3, as DNA: TGTGCCAGCTCACCGCGTAGGGACACTGAAGCTTTCTTT. Translation gives CASSPRRDTEAFF.

This chain connects TRBV5-8 to TRBJ2-5; D not certain. Per the germline V gene, CDR1 is SGHTS and CDR2 is YDEGEE. Trimming took off 4 bases at V and 5 bases at J, with 12 bases between the two ends. CDR3 size: 13 residues. The CDR3 reads CASSLTAEETQYF. The CDR3 DNA reads as TGTGCCAGCAGCCTTACGGCCGAGGAGACCCAGTACTTC.

Concerning this clone: Other DNA sequences in the same sample also yield this CDR3. V is TRBV7-2 and J is TRBJ1-2; 7 bases map to TRBD1. The CDR3 is made up of 15 amino acids. Germline lookup yields CDR1 SGHTA and CDR2 FQGNSA. After removal of 0 bases from V and 4 bases from J, the junction contained 5 bases not matched to a gene. CDR3 sequence reads: CASSLARDRVYGYTF. DNA for the CDR3: TGTGCCAGCAGCTTAGCCCGCGACAGGGTCTATGGCTACACCTTC.

Here the CDR3 reads CASKGRTGLNYNEQFF. The DNA of the CDR3 is TGTGCCAGCAAAGGTCGGACGGGCCTCAACTACAATGAGCAGTTCTTC. The V gene is TRBV6-6, the J gene TRBJ2-1; D is unresolved. This CDR3 has 16 residues. The V end was cut by 7 bases, the J end by 3 bases, with 19 bases between. CDR1 is MNHNY, CDR2 SVGAGI, per germline (reference sequence).

V is TRBV25-1 and J is TRBJ2-1; TRBD1 might be the D (5 bases). Trimming shortened V by 6 bases and J by 0 bases, and 12 bases separated the two germline ends. The CDR3 has 15 amino acids. Germline V gene lookup returns CDR1 MGHDK and CDR2 SYGVNS. DNA of the CDR3: TGTGCCAGCAGAAGACAGTCGAGCTCCTACAATGAGCAGTTCTTC. Amino acid sequence: CASRRQSSSYNEQFF.

V gene TRBV28 combines with J gene TRBJ1-2, with 8 bases fitting TRBD1. The CDR3 sequence is 17 residues long. V was clipped by 4 bases and J by 0 bases; unmatched bases: 10. Looked up from germline, CDR1 is MDHEN and CDR2 is SYDVKM. The DNA for the CDR3 is TGTGCCAGCAGTTGGGGCGAAGGACAGGGCACTAACTATGGCTACACCTTC. This sequence encodes CASSWGEGQGTNYGYTF.

The V gene is TRBV30, the J gene TRBJ1-6; D is ambiguous. Germline V gives CDR1 GTSNPN, CDR2 SVGIG (reference sequence). Between the trimmed V and J ends, which lost 4 bases and 7 bases, there was a span of 11 bases. The CDR3 sequence is 13 residues long. CDR3 sequence (DNA): TGTGCCTGGAATCGGCAGCTCAATTCACCCCTCCACTTT. This gives the protein CAWNRQLNSPLHF.

The V gene is TRBV7-9, the J gene TRBJ2-7; TRBD1 matches 7 bases. The CDR3 is made up of 14 amino acids. The junction had 13 bases not matched to a gene; V was cut back by 5 bases and J by 9 bases. The germline V gene encodes CDR1 SEHNR and CDR2 FQNEAQ (reference sequence). The CDR3, as DNA: TGTGCCAGCAGCCAACTTACAGGAACAGGGGCGCAGTACTTC. This codes for CASSQLTGTGAQYF.

This chain joins TRBV18 and TRBJ1-4; D gene unclear. Germline V gives CDR1 KGHSH, CDR2 LQKENI. Trimming cost V 2 bases and J 6 bases, with 10 bases left between them. There are 14 residues in the CDR3. The CDR3 here is CASSPSRVYEKLFF. The CDR3 region has the DNA TGTGCCAGCTCACCATCAAGGGTGTATGAAAAACTGTTTTTT.

Only a few counts were recorded for this clone. The V call is TRBV28, the J call TRBJ2-5; 8 bases are shared with TRBD1. Looked up from germline, CDR1 is MDHEN and CDR2 is SYDVKM. V was clipped by 1 base and J by 2 bases; unmatched bases: 6. This CDR3 contains 16 residues. The CDR3 coding sequence is TGTGCCAGCAGTTTATCCGGGACAGGCCGGCAAGAGACCCAGTACTTC. Amino acid sequence: CASSLSGTGRQETQYF.

CDR3 residues: CASSPLKEDQPQHF. Written as DNA, the CDR3 is TGTGCCAGCTCACCCCTTAAGGAAGATCAGCCCCAGCATTTT. The V gene is TRBV18, the J gene TRBJ1-5; D is unresolved. V was shortened by 3 bases and J by 5 bases, with 11 bases between the two germline ends. This CDR3 region has 14 residues. CDR1 and CDR2 (germline): KGHSH, LQKENI.

The genes are TRBV28 and TRBJ1-4, with D possibly matching TRBD1 (6 bases). V was clipped by 6 bases and J by 8 bases, with 19 bases between them. This CDR3 has 15 amino acids. The germline V gene has CDR1 MDHEN and CDR2 SYDVKM. CDR3 DNA sequence: TGTGCCAGCAGATCAGCACAGGGTTCAGGAGAAAAACTGTTTTTT. Encoded protein: CASRSAQGSGEKLFF.

In the case of this clone: The sample contains more than one DNA sequence encoding this CDR3. The rearrangement joins TRBV2 to TRBJ1-1; D is unclear. V shed 3 bases and J shed 4 bases, with 9 bases lying between them. CDR3 length: 13 residues. Germline V gene lookup returns CDR1 SNHLY and CDR2 FYNNEI. CDR3 amino acids: CASSDEGSTEAFF. The CDR3 region has the DNA TGTGCCAGCAGTGACGAAGGGAGCACTGAAGCTTTCTTT.

V gene TRBV5-1 combines with J gene TRBJ2-7, with 10 positions matching TRBD1. This CDR3 contains 13 residues. Germline values: CDR1 SGHRS, CDR2 YFSETQ. After removal of 5 bases from V and 7 bases from J, the junction contained 6 bases not matched to a gene. CDR3 sequence: CASSWTGGSEQYF. In DNA form, the CDR3 reads TGCGCCAGCAGTTGGACAGGGGGTAGTGAGCAGTACTTC.

This rearrangement joins TRBV11-2 to TRBJ2-5; D is possibly TRBD2 (6 bases). This CDR3 spans 15 amino acids. Trimming shortened V by 3 bases and J by 3 bases, and 14 bases separated the two germline ends. The germline CDR1 and CDR2 sequences are SGHAT and FQNNGV. The CDR3 is CASSLSGSKKETQYF. The CDR3 DNA sequence: TGTGCCAGCAGCTTGTCCGGGAGCAAGAAAGAGACCCAGTACTTC.

V gene TRBV5-1 combines with J gene TRBJ1-1; D may be TRBD1 (6 bases). Germline loops: CDR1 SGHRS, CDR2 YFSETQ. The CDR3 has 15 amino acids. The germline V and J ends were trimmed by 4 bases and 0 bases, with 13 bases remaining between them. The CDR3 DNA is TGCGCCAGCAGCCCCGACGACAGGTTGAACACTGAAGCTTTCTTT. This translates into CASSPDDRLNTEAFF.

The count of this clone is one. The rearrangement uses TRBV7-9 and TRBJ2-5; no reliable D call. The V end lost 4 bases, the J end lost 4 bases, and 10 bases lay between the germline ends. The CDR3 totals 13 residues. CDR1 is SEHNR and CDR2 is FQNEAQ in the germline V gene (reference sequence). DNA of the CDR3: TGTGCCAGCAGCTCGGGTCCCCGAGAGACCCAGTACTTC. This translates into CASSSGPRETQYF.